This T cell receptor beta chain was found in a study of beta chain features in type 1 diabetes. Germline loops: CDR1 MNHNS, CDR2 SASEGT. The ends were cut back, 5 bases at V and 2 bases at J, with 5 bases in the middle. This CDR3 has 12 amino acids. Turning to this clone: Its antigen is undetermined.

Whole-study findings and limits: PCR could preferentially amplify shorter templates, alike in patients and controls. More deletions and fewer insertions at VDJ junctions were found in patients with type 1 diabetes. Type 1 diabetes patients had moderately but significantly shorter TCRB CDR3s in all four CD4+ subsets.

A CD45RO/CCR7/CD25/CD127/CD95/CD27 panel sorted naive, central memory, regulatory and stem cell-like memory CD4+ cells. Purities in excess of 95% were seen in all sorted populations. As every portion of the isolated RNA was reverse transcribed, the sequencing read expressed TCRB transcripts. Assay used: immunoSEQ multiplex PCR; TCRdb lists only in-frame clones, some missing. The data hold some 350,000 clones, with roughly 9.8% observed a single time. The chain employs TRBV6-1 and TRBJ2-3, with D unclear. The sample consisted of central memory CD4+ T cells from blood. The TCR originated in a man younger than 40 with type 1 diabetes. The CDR3, as DNA: TGTGCCAGCAGTCCGATCACAGATACGCAGTATTTT. Protein product: CASSPITDTQYF.